The present TCR beta chain was sequenced within a study of blood T cell repertoires in COVID-19. Study-level information: COVID-19 samples, acute and convalescent, were from the United States, Italy and Spain. The cDNA or gDNA used as material had been derived from T cells, B-cell-depleted T cells, or PBMCs.

The V gene lost 5 bases and the J gene lost 3 bases, with 8 bases spanning the gap. CDR1 LGHDT and CDR2 YNNKEL come from the germline V gene (reference sequence). There are 13 residues in the CDR3. Authors' processing steps: For nucleated cells, counts were estimated from reference gene primer amplification. Sequencing was performed with immunoSEQ multiplex PCR; in TCRdb, only in-frame clones are kept and a portion is missing. For V, J and clone size, that table is used; D and trimming come from the DNA. In the table there are about 98,000 clones, about 89% of which are singletons. The sequence derives from a man in his fifties with acute or convalescent COVID-19. Input material: peripheral blood. The chain has TRBV3-1 (or the pseudogene TRBV3-2) and TRBJ1-5; D may be TRBD1 (6 bases). This chain's CDR3 is CASSTGFNQPQHF. CDR3 in DNA: TGTGCCAGCAGCACAGGGTTCAATCAGCCCCAGCATTTT.